The clone carrying this T cell receptor (beta chain) was counted a single time. Assay used: immunoSEQ multiplex PCR; TCRdb lists only in-frame clones, some missing. The sample contains about 110,000 clones, about four fifths of which appear only once. With V trimmed by 6 bases and J by 9 bases, 4 bases remained unmatched. CDR3 length: 13 amino acids. Germline loops: CDR1 MDHEN, CDR2 SYDVKM. The entry originates in a study of blood T cell repertoires in COVID-19. Study information: Sites in the United States, Italy and Spain provided acute and convalescent COVID-19 samples. PBMCs, B-cell-depleted T cells, or T cells provided the cDNA or gDNA that made up the material.

Sequenced input: peripheral blood. This clonotype was sampled from a woman in her 70s with acute or convalescent COVID-19. The genes are TRBV28 and TRBJ2-1, with 11 bases identical to TRBD2. CDR3 amino acids: CASRLAGVSEQFF. The DNA for the CDR3 is TGTGCCAGCAGACTAGCGGGAGTATCTGAGCAGTTCTTC. The full variable domain, rest sourced from reference TRBV28 and TRBJ2-1, is DVKVTQSSRYLVKRTGEKVFLECVQDMDHENMFWYRQDPGLGLRLIYFSYDVKMKEKGDIPEGYSVSREKKERFSLILESASTNQTSMYLCASRLAGVSEQFFGPGTRLTVL.